These 27 T cell receptor beta chains were all obtained from the same sample, sequenced in a study of cytomegalovirus exposure and HLA in healthy donors. Primers for the PCR totalled 60 Vbeta and 13 Jbeta. The table came from immunoSEQ multiplex PCR; TCRdb's copy has only in-frame clones and leaves some out. The table includes 200,000 to 250,000 clones, roughly 90% detected once. Sequenced: PBMCs. Receptors were obtained from a young woman in good health and CMV-seronegative.

The chain links TRBV18 to TRBJ2-7, with D perhaps TRBD2 (7 bases). Germline loops: CDR1 KGHSH, CDR2 LQKENI. CDR3 length: 12 residues. V was shortened by 6 bases and J by 6 bases, with 12 bases between the two germline ends. Here the CDR3 reads CASSEGGGEQYF. The CDR3 bases are TGTGCCAGCTCCGAGGGGGGGGGCGAGCAGTACTTC.

This sequence joins TRBV5-5 and TRBJ2-7; 7 bases agree with TRBD1. The CDR3 consists of 16 residues. Germline V gives CDR1 SGHKS, CDR2 YYEKEE (reference sequence). Germline trimming cut 3 bases from V and 8 bases from J; bases unmatched to any gene: 17. CDR3 protein: CASSSGTATLRTKQYF. CDR3 bases: TGTGCCAGCAGCTCTGGGACAGCAACCCTACGTACCAAGCAGTACTTC.

This clone was recorded only once. One end of the junction does not line up with germline, which may come from a read error. The rearrangement joins TRBV7-2 to TRBJ2-2; perhaps TRBD2 as D (6 bases). CDR1 and CDR2 (germline): SGHTA, FQGNSA. The CDR3 sequence is 15 residues long. CDR3 bases: TGTGCCAGCAGCTCCCCCACAGCTAACACCGGGGGGCTGTTTTTT. It encodes CASSSPTANTGGLFF.

The chain has TRBV29-1 and TRBJ1-2; D not certain. This CDR3 has 12 amino acids. The germline CDR1 and CDR2 sequences are SQVTM and ANQGSEA. V was trimmed by 4 bases and J by 5 bases, leaving 11 bases between them. CDR3 DNA sequence: TGCAGCGTTGGCTCCGAGGCTTATGGCTACACCTTC. This gives the protein CSVGSEAYGYTF.

This rearrangement joins TRBV9 to TRBJ2-2; TRBD2 matches at 7 bases. V lost 0 bases to trimming and J lost 5 bases; unmatched junction nucleotides: 4. Germline CDR1 SGDLS, CDR2 YYNGEE. The CDR3 extends over 15 amino acids. The DNA of the CDR3 is TGTGCCAGCAGCGTAGGGACGGGAGGTACCGGGGAGCTGTTTTTT. Protein sequence: CASSVGTGGTGELFF.

The chain couples TRBV5-4 to TRBJ2-1, with D possibly being TRBD2 (5 bases). The CDR3 contains 14 residues. V was clipped by 3 bases and J by 3 bases, with 10 bases between them. The germline V gene encodes CDR1 SGHNT and CDR2 YYREEE (reference sequence). The chain's CDR3 is CASSSGLNYNEQFF. The CDR3 region has the DNA TGTGCCAGCAGCTCAGGACTGAACTACAATGAGCAGTTCTTC.

This clone was observed once. The V gene is TRBV15, the J gene TRBJ1-2; the D gene is possibly TRBD1 (6 bases). CDR3 length: 15 residues. Germline assignment: CDR1 LNHNV and CDR2 YYDKDF (reference sequence). The germline V and J ends were trimmed by 5 bases and 3 bases, with 16 bases remaining between them. CDR3 protein: CATSYRTEKYYGYTF. The CDR3 region has the DNA TGTGCCACCAGCTACCGGACAGAAAAATACTATGGCTACACCTTC.

The V gene is TRBV6-1, the J gene TRBJ1-2, with D possibly being TRBD1 (5 bases). This CDR3 comprises 15 residues. CDR1 MNHNS and CDR2 SASEGT come from the germline V gene. V shed 2 bases and J shed 7 bases, with 17 bases lying between them. The CDR3: CASSEFGGIRGGYTF. The CDR3 nucleotides read TGTGCCAGCAGTGAATTCGGGGGGATTCGTGGTGGCTACACCTTC.

V is TRBV27 and J is TRBJ1-2; 8 nucleotides line up with TRBD1. Germline lookup yields CDR1 MNHEY and CDR2 SMNVEV (reference sequence). The V segment lost 5 bases and the J segment 7 bases; nucleotides outside the gene matches: 6. The CDR3 spans 13 residues. The CDR3 DNA follows: TGTGCCAGCAGTCCTACAGGGGGAGCTGGCTACACCTTC. It encodes CASSPTGGAGYTF.

The count of this clone is one. This chain connects TRBV5-1 to TRBJ2-3; possible D gene TRBD2, 5 bases. V lost 0 bases, J lost 0 bases, and 11 bases lay in between. This CDR3 has 16 residues. CDR1 and CDR2 (germline): SGHRS, YFSETQ. The CDR3 coding sequence is TGCGCCAGCAGCTTGGTGGCTAGCCGAAGCACAGATACGCAGTATTTT. Translated: CASSLVASRSTDTQYF.

The V gene is TRBV11-2, the J gene TRBJ2-5; unclear D gene. Trimming left V 5 bases short and J 3 bases short, with 10 bases between. CDR3 length: 13 amino acids. CDR1 and CDR2 (germline): SGHAT, FQNNGV. In nucleotides, the CDR3 is TGTGCCAGCAGCCGTGACACCAAAGAGACCCAGTACTTC. Translating gives CASSRDTKETQYF. Looking up the rest from reference TRBV11-2 and TRBJ2-5 gives the full variable domain: EAGVAQSPRYKIIEKRQSVAFWCNPISGHATLYWYQQILGQGPKLLIQFQNNGVVDDSQLPKDRFSAERLKGVDSTLKIQPAKLEDSAVYLCASSRDTKETQYFGPGTRLLVL.

The chain couples TRBV7-6 to TRBJ2-3; unclear D gene. CDR1 is SGHVS and CDR2 is FNYEAQ in the germline V gene. With 1 base removed from V and 6 bases from J, the gap between germline ends came to 17 bases. This CDR3 spans 16 amino acids. In nucleotides, the CDR3 is TGTGCCAGCAGCTTAGGATTCGCCTCGTCCGGGGATACGCAGTATTTT. It codes for CASSLGFASSGDTQYF.

V usage is TRBV27 and J usage is TRBJ1-6; 7 nucleotides agree with TRBD1. Germline-derived CDR1 and CDR2 are MNHEY and SMNVEV (reference sequence). After removal of 2 bases from V and 10 bases from J, the junction contained 5 bases not matched to a gene. The CDR3 length is 14 residues. This chain's CDR3 is CASSLRQGVSPLHF. For the CDR3, the DNA is TGTGCCAGCAGTTTACGGCAGGGGGTCTCACCCCTCCACTTT.

This chain uses TRBV7-9 with TRBJ2-3; 16 bases map to TRBD2. The CDR3 has 15 amino acids. V trimming: 5 bases; J trimming: 8 bases; junction bases outside the gene matches: 4. Per the germline V gene, CDR1 is SEHNR and CDR2 is FQNEAQ (reference sequence). The chain's CDR3 is CASSGTSGGVGTQYF. As DNA, the CDR3 is TGTGCCAGCAGCGGGACTAGCGGGGGGGTAGGTACGCAGTATTTT.

The chain combines TRBV7-9 with TRBJ2-1, with 7 positions matching TRBD2. The CDR3 covers 16 residues. From germline, CDR1 is SEHNR and CDR2 FQNEAQ (reference sequence). After removal of 5 bases from V and 2 bases from J, the junction contained 9 bases not matched to a gene. The CDR3 DNA sequence: TGTGCCAGCAGCCCAGGATCTAGCGGTGCCTACAATGAGCAGTTCTTC. It encodes CASSPGSSGAYNEQFF.

The chain combines TRBV2 with TRBJ2-7; 10 nucleotides agree with TRBD2. CDR1 and CDR2 from the germline V gene are SNHLY and FYNNEI. The CDR3 spans 16 residues. Trimming removed 2 bases from V and 0 bases from J; junction bases left unmatched: 4. DNA for the CDR3: TGTGCCAGCAGTGAACCGGCTAGCGGGAGCTCCTACGAGCAGTACTTC. This translates into CASSEPASGSSYEQYF.

V and J are TRBV15 and TRBJ2-7; 7 bases are shared with TRBD1. Looked up from germline, CDR1 is LNHNV and CDR2 is YYDKDF (reference sequence). The length of the CDR3 is 13 residues. J lost 2 bases, V lost 4 bases, and 2 bases had no gene match. The CDR3 bases are TGTGCCACCAGCACCGGACAGGCCTACGAGCAGTACTTC. Protein product: CATSTGQAYEQYF.

The chain uses TRBV7-2 and TRBJ2-3, with D perhaps matching TRBD2 (6 bases). V was trimmed by 0 bases and J by 1 base, leaving 11 bases between them. The CDR3 extends over 16 amino acids. The germline V gene has CDR1 SGHTA and CDR2 FQGNSA. CDR3 protein: CASSLALGGGTDTQYF. In DNA, the CDR3 is TGTGCCAGCAGCTTAGCGTTGGGGGGTGGCACAGATACGCAGTATTTT.

This clone was counted once. The rearrangement links TRBV5-6 to TRBJ2-5, with TRBD1 matching 9 bases. V shed 4 bases and J 1 base; nucleotides not matched to a gene: 5. CDR3 length: 15 residues. CDR1 and CDR2 (germline): SGHDT, YYEEEE. CDR3 amino acids: CASSRRDRVQETQYF. DNA for the CDR3: TGTGCCAGCAGCCGCCGGGACAGGGTCCAAGAGACCCAGTACTTC.

As for this clone: A read error may account for a junction end that differs from germline. The rearrangement joins TRBV7-9 to TRBJ1-2, with TRBD1 identical over 9 bases. CDR3 length: 16 residues. The germline CDR1 and CDR2 sequences are SEHNR and FQNEAQ (reference sequence). CDR3: CSSSFGQGMENYGYTF. The DNA for the CDR3 is TGTTCCAGCAGCTTTGGACAGGGGATGGAAAACTATGGCTACACCTTC.

CDR3 nucleotides: TGTGCCAGCAGCCCCCGACAGGGTATCCACGAGCAGTACTTC. It translates to CASSPRQGIHEQYF. The genes are TRBV9 and TRBJ2-7; 7 bases are a match to TRBD1. The CDR3 spans 14 residues. The ends lost 4 bases at V and 5 bases at J; junction bases unmatched: 9. Per germline, CDR1 SGDLS and CDR2 YYNGEE.

In this sample, this clone turned up once. Here the CDR3 DNA reads TGTGCCAGCGTGAACAGGGGCTACAATGAGCAGTTCTTC. Its translation: CASVNRGYNEQFF. The chain uses TRBV11-3 and TRBJ2-1, with TRBD1 matching 7 bases. Per the germline V gene, CDR1 is SGHNT and CDR2 is YENEEA. The CDR3 runs 13 residues. Germline trimming cut 8 bases from V and 3 bases from J; bases unmatched to any gene: 4.

The rearrangement uses TRBV4-1 and TRBJ2-1, with 7 nucleotides matching TRBD2. V lost 1 base, J lost 5 bases, and 5 bases stayed unmatched. The CDR3 extends over 15 amino acids. Germline CDR1 and CDR2: MGHRA and YSYEKL. The CDR3 sequence: CASSQVASGNNEQFF. CDR3 DNA sequence: TGCGCCAGCAGCCAAGTGGCTAGCGGCAACAATGAGCAGTTCTTC.

The rearrangement uses TRBV29-1 and TRBJ1-2, with 7 bases lining up with TRBD1. The CDR3 consists of 12 residues. From germline, CDR1 is SQVTM and CDR2 ANQGSEA. Unmatched junction bases numbered 2, after V lost 7 bases and J lost 0 bases. CDR3 sequence reads: CSAGGANYGYTF. Written as DNA, the CDR3 is TGCAGCGCAGGGGGTGCTAACTATGGCTACACCTTC.

The genes are TRBV5-1 and TRBJ2-3; weak D call: TRBD2 (7 bases). Germline V CDR1 and CDR2: SGHRS, YFSETQ. Trimming shortened V by 7 bases and J by 6 bases, and 18 bases separated the two germline ends. This CDR3 contains 14 residues. CDR3 nucleotide sequence: TGCGCCAGCTTCACTGGGGGGGCCGAGGATACGCAGTATTTT. The encoded protein is CASFTGGAEDTQYF.

The chain recombines TRBV4-1 with TRBJ2-7, with D possibly being TRBD1 (6 bases). The CDR3 sequence is 16 residues long. Germline CDR1 is MGHRA and CDR2 is YSYEKL. Deletions cut 0 bases from V and 5 bases from J, with 17 bases between. In nucleotides, the CDR3 is TGCGCCAGCAGCCAAGACGGGAACAGGGTGGGCGACGAGCAGTACTTC. Translating gives CASSQDGNRVGDEQYF.

V and J are TRBV29-1 and TRBJ2-1, with 14 positions matching TRBD2. J gave up 10 bases and V 0 bases, and 17 bases lay outside the gene matches. Per the germline V gene, CDR1 is SQVTM and CDR2 is ANQGSEA. The CDR3 has 19 residues. The CDR3 is CSVEEGTSGGLSDLLEQFF. The CDR3 coding sequence is TGCAGCGTTGAAGAGGGGACTAGCGGGGGCCTATCGGATTTGTTGGAGCAGTTCTTC.